A single sample gave rise to the 27 T cell receptor beta chains below, sequenced in a study of cytomegalovirus exposure and HLA in healthy donors. Produced via immunoSEQ multiplex PCR; TCRdb's table is partial and in-frame only. The sample has about 120,000 clones; roughly 89% are singletons. The sequenced sample consisted of PBMCs. The receptors derive from a woman under 30 in good health and CMV-seronegative.

The chain uses TRBV5-4 and TRBJ2-7; 11 nucleotides line up with TRBD1. This CDR3 has 16 amino acids. CDR1 SGHNT and CDR2 YYREEE come from the germline V gene (reference sequence). V was pared by 4 bases and J by 3 bases, with 9 bases of the junction left unmatched. This chain's CDR3 is CASSGGQGAAYYEQYF. The CDR3 DNA is TGTGCCAGCAGCGGAGGACAGGGGGCGGCTTACTACGAGCAGTACTTC.

This clone was seen once. V and J are TRBV5-4 and TRBJ2-7; TRBD2 matches at 10 bases. Trimming removed 7 bases from V and 4 bases from J; junction bases left unmatched: 8. The CDR3 runs 14 residues. CDR1 and CDR2 (germline): SGHNT, YYREEE (reference sequence). CDR3 amino acids: CASGIAGGNYEQYF. The CDR3, as DNA: TGTGCCAGCGGGATAGCGGGGGGTAATTACGAGCAGTACTTC.

About this clone itself: The junction and the germline gene differ at one end; a read error may be behind it. This chain links TRBV2 with TRBJ1-2, with 8 bases that match TRBD1. The CDR3 covers 10 residues. Germline CDR1 reads SNHLY; CDR2 reads FYNNEI. This CDR3 is CASRDRVGNF. CDR3 DNA: TGTGCCAGCAGGGACAGGGTCGGCAATTTC.

In its sample, this clone was seen once. The chain has TRBV5-1 and TRBJ2-5; TRBD1 is a possible D gene (6 bases). CDR3 length: 14 amino acids. The germline V and J ends were trimmed by 2 bases and 2 bases, with 10 bases remaining between them. CDR1 is SGHRS and CDR2 is YFSETQ in the germline V gene. DNA for the CDR3: TGCGCCAGCAGCTTCGGCAGGGGACAAGAGACCCAGTACTTC. The encoded protein is CASSFGRGQETQYF.

J is TRBJ1-4 and V is TRBV10-3; TRBD1 matches at 8 bases. J lost 8 bases, V lost 3 bases, and 8 bases had no gene match. There are 15 residues in the CDR3. The germline V gene encodes CDR1 ENHRY and CDR2 SYGVKD. This chain's CDR3 is CAISDNRGLREKLFF. The DNA for the CDR3 is TGTGCCATCAGTGATAACAGGGGGTTAAGGGAAAAACTGTTTTTT.

In nucleotides, the CDR3 is TGTGCCAGCAGCCCCGAACCTCACAGGGGGCGGGAGACCCAGTACTTC. It is translated as CASSPEPHRGRETQYF. The chain carries TRBV5-5 and TRBJ2-5, with 9 bases identical to TRBD1. CDR1 and CDR2 (germline): SGHKS, YYEKEE (reference sequence). The CDR3 consists of 16 residues. V trimming: 4 bases; J trimming: 5 bases; junction bases outside the gene matches: 12.

V usage is TRBV27 and J usage is TRBJ1-4; 9 nucleotides agree with TRBD1. Germline V gives CDR1 MNHEY, CDR2 SMNVEV (reference sequence). The CDR3 has 12 residues. With 8 bases clipped from V and 7 bases from J, the junction kept 2 bases outside the gene matches. This CDR3 is CASGQGFEKLFF. DNA for the CDR3: TGTGCCAGCGGACAGGGGTTTGAAAAACTGTTTTTT.

V and J are TRBV6-5 and TRBJ1-2; D ambiguous. V was trimmed by 2 bases and J by 5 bases, leaving 9 bases between them. The CDR3 runs 13 residues. Germline V CDR1 and CDR2: MNHEY, SVGAGI. The CDR3 reads CASSYNNLYGYTF. The CDR3 DNA reads as TGTGCCAGCAGTTACAATAATCTTTATGGCTACACCTTC.

The chain has TRBV10-2 and TRBJ2-3; D may be TRBD2 (7 bases). CDR1 and CDR2 from the germline V gene are WSHSY and SAAADI. This CDR3 is built from 15 residues. V was pared by 3 bases and J by 6 bases, with 16 bases between. CDR3: CASSDAAGAVDTQYF. The CDR3 DNA follows: TGCGCCAGCAGTGACGCCGCGGGGGCCGTCGATACGCAGTATTTT.

This clone occurred once. V gene TRBV7-9 combines with J gene TRBJ1-5; no firm D call. Germline V gene sequence: CDR1 SEHNR, CDR2 FQNEAQ (reference sequence). V was trimmed by 5 bases and J by 5 bases, leaving 13 bases between them. The CDR3 length is 14 residues. CDR3: CASSRIGNDQPQHF. The CDR3 nucleotides read TGTGCCAGCAGCAGGATCGGGAATGATCAGCCCCAGCATTTT.

V usage is TRBV11-2 and J usage is TRBJ2-7, with D possibly TRBD1 on 7 matching bases. There are 14 residues in the CDR3. Germline V gene lookup returns CDR1 SGHAT and CDR2 FQNNGV. V gave up 1 base and J gave up 6 bases, with 13 bases separating them. The CDR3 DNA reads as TGTGCCAGCAGCTTAGTCAGGGGGGCGAGCGAGCAGTACTTC. Its translation: CASSLVRGASEQYF.

This chain uses TRBV6-4 with TRBJ2-1, with 9 bases that match TRBD2. The CDR3 runs to 14 residues. V gave up 2 bases and J gave up 7 bases; unmatched junction bases: 3. Germline CDR1 is MRHNA and CDR2 is SNTAGT. CDR3 residues: CASSDGSGGNEQFF. The CDR3 coding sequence is TGTGCCAGCAGTGACGGTAGCGGGGGAAATGAGCAGTTCTTC.

The V and J genes are TRBV4-1 and TRBJ2-6, with D hard to call. In germline, CDR1 is MGHRA, CDR2 YSYEKL. The V end lost 4 bases, the J end lost 4 bases, and 17 bases lay between the germline ends. The CDR3 runs to 17 residues. For the CDR3, the DNA is TGCGCCAGCAGCCCCCAGTTATCGGGTCCCGGGGCCAACGTCCTGACTTTC. Translation: CASSPQLSGPGANVLTF.

The rearrangement joins TRBV27 to TRBJ1-6, with TRBD1 identical over 10 bases. From germline, CDR1 is MNHEY and CDR2 SMNVEV (reference sequence). The CDR3 contains 15 residues. Germline trimming cut 2 bases from V and 8 bases from J; bases unmatched to any gene: 3. The CDR3 DNA sequence: TGTGCCAGCAGTTTAAGGGACAGGGGTGATTCACCCCTCCACTTT. Residues: CASSLRDRGDSPLHF.

The rearrangement links TRBV2 to TRBJ1-1; the D is unclear. Germline V gene data show CDR1 as SNHLY and CDR2 as FYNNEI. This CDR3 contains 14 residues. With 8 bases removed from V and 1 base from J, the gap between germline ends came to 14 bases. CDR3 in amino acids: CASDWGEPNTEAFF. CDR3 bases: TGTGCCAGCGACTGGGGAGAACCGAACACTGAAGCTTTCTTT.

This chain connects TRBV6-5 to TRBJ1-1; D is ambiguous. The germline V and J ends were trimmed by 5 bases and 3 bases, with 10 bases remaining between them. Germline V CDR1 and CDR2: MNHEY, SVGAGI. CDR3 size: 13 residues. CDR3 sequence reads: CASSTPGYTEAFF. CDR3 sequence (DNA): TGTGCCAGCAGTACCCCCGGGTACACTGAAGCTTTCTTT.

This sequence joins TRBV5-6 and TRBJ2-1; TRBD2 agrees at 10 bases. The J segment lost 8 bases and the V segment lost 1 base, leaving 9 bases of the junction unmatched. The CDR3 runs 16 residues. The germline gives CDR1 SGHDT, CDR2 YYEEEE. The CDR3 spells CASSLFGSGGKDEQFF. CDR3 nucleotide sequence: TGTGCCAGCAGCTTGTTCGGTAGCGGGGGGAAGGATGAGCAGTTCTTC.

The chain couples TRBV2 to TRBJ1-2; D is ambiguous. This CDR3 spans 11 amino acids. V lost 6 bases and J 12 bases, leaving 14 bases between the germline ends. Germline V gives CDR1 SNHLY, CDR2 FYNNEI. The CDR3 reads CASRVITFHTF. CDR3 nucleotide sequence: TGTGCCAGCAGGGTAATAACTTTCCACACCTTC.

This chain joins TRBV29-1 and TRBJ1-2, with D uncertain. The CDR3 covers 17 residues. V was pared by 3 bases and J by 5 bases, with 25 bases between. CDR1 is SQVTM and CDR2 is ANQGSEA in the germline V gene. DNA for the CDR3: TGCAGCGTTGAGAAGGGAACGGGAGAACCTTACTTATATGGCTACACCTTC. This gives the protein CSVEKGTGEPYLYGYTF. Full variable domain (outside the CDR3, taken from reference TRBV29-1 and TRBJ1-2): SAVISQKPSRDICQRGTSLTIQCQVDSQVTMMFWYRQQPGQSLTLIATANQGSEATYESGFVIDKFPISRPNLTFSTLTVSNMSPEDSSIYLCSVEKGTGEPYLYGYTFGSGTRLTVV.

The chain joins TRBV19 to TRBJ1-2; 7 nucleotides line up with TRBD1. V was clipped by 9 bases and J by 4 bases; unmatched bases: 11. The CDR3 has 14 amino acids. Germline CDR1 is LNHDA and CDR2 is SQIVND (reference sequence). CDR3 loop: CASQNRQGPYGYTF. CDR3 nucleotide sequence: TGTGCCAGCCAAAATAGACAGGGACCCTATGGCTACACCTTC.

The V and J genes are TRBV10-3 and TRBJ1-4, with 7 bases fitting TRBD1. The CDR3 covers 14 residues. Trimming at V came to 4 bases and at J to 8 bases, leaving 7 bases not matched to a gene. Germline CDR1 reads ENHRY; CDR2 reads SYGVKD. The CDR3 DNA reads as TGTGCCATCAGTGCAAGACAGGGAAAAGAAAAACTGTTTTTT. Translating it yields CAISARQGKEKLFF.

The J gene is TRBJ1-2, the V gene TRBV6-1; unclear D gene. CDR1 and CDR2 (germline): MNHNS, SASEGT. The CDR3 runs 12 residues. Trimming pared 7 bases from V and 8 bases from J, leaving 14 bases between. CDR3 sequence (DNA): TGTGCCAGCAACGAAGGGAGTGGAGGCTACACCTTC. It encodes CASNEGSGGYTF.

This chain connects TRBV18 to TRBJ2-7; TRBD1 matches 9 bases. The CDR3 covers 14 residues. V dropped 2 bases and J dropped 2; count of bases not matched to a gene: 1. CDR1 and CDR2 (germline): KGHSH, LQKENI. CDR3 coding DNA: TGTGCCAGCTCACCAAGGACAGGGGCCTACGAGCAGTACTTC. It encodes CASSPRTGAYEQYF.

This clone has only one observation. V and J are TRBV27 and TRBJ2-3; maybe TRBD2 (6 bases). Germline lookup yields CDR1 MNHEY and CDR2 SMNVEV (reference sequence). Trimming removed 3 bases at V and 8 bases at J, with 15 bases between. There are 14 residues in the CDR3. In nucleotides, the CDR3 is TGTGCCAGCAGTTTTGGGGGGAATCAGCGTACGCAGTATTTT. Its translation: CASSFGGNQRTQYF.

The chain links TRBV19 to TRBJ1-2; 7 bases align to TRBD1. V lost 8 bases and J lost 2; bases outside the gene matches: 20. The V gene's germline CDR1 is LNHDA and CDR2 SQIVND (reference sequence). The CDR3 totals 18 residues. The CDR3 DNA is TGTGCCAGTTTAAACGAACGTCCAACAGGGGTTTCCAACTATGGCTACACCTTC. It specifies CASLNERPTGVSNYGYTF.

V and J are TRBV6-5 and TRBJ1-2, with D tentatively TRBD1 (5 bases). Trimming left V 0 bases short and J 3 bases short, with 11 bases between. Germline loops: CDR1 MNHEY, CDR2 SVGAGI. The CDR3 length is 15 residues. CDR3 DNA: TGTGCCAGCAGTTACTCGCAGGGCCTGGACTATGGCTACACCTTC. Protein sequence: CASSYSQGLDYGYTF.

This clone is a singleton in its sample. The chain recombines TRBV15 with TRBJ2-4; 10 bases are a match to TRBD1. The germline CDR1 and CDR2 sequences are LNHNV and YYDKDF (reference sequence). V was pared by 3 bases and J by 5 bases, with 10 bases of the junction left unmatched. CDR3 size: 17 residues. As DNA, the CDR3 is TGTGCCACCAGCAGGGCGATTTACGGGACAGGGGAAAACATTCAGTACTTC. Translating it yields CATSRAIYGTGENIQYF.